These T cell receptor beta chains were read from a single sample in a study of blood T cell repertoires in COVID-19. Sequencing was performed with immunoSEQ multiplex PCR; in TCRdb, only in-frame clones are kept and a portion is missing. Here the sample spans over 80,000 clones, approximately 79% being singletons. The sample taken for sequencing was peripheral blood. Receptors were obtained from a man aged 70 or older with COVID-19, enrolled during active disease. Both conserved end residues are trimmed from each CDR3.

TRBJ2-7,TRBV5-1,ASSLGTGGEEY
TRBJ2-1,TRBV3-1/TRBV3-2,ASSRVVSGEQF
TRBJ2-1,TRBV7-2,ASRGGQQAYNEQF
TRBJ2-5,TRBV20-1,SASFSGVFETQY
TRBJ1-2,TRBV30,AWNPGVNYGYT
TRBJ2-5,TRBV30,AWLRPGQVRAQY
TRBJ2-1,TRBV5-1,ASSLTSGRAYNEQF
TRBJ2-2,TRBV27,ASSPWGLAGGRGTGELF
TRBJ1-2,TRBV19,ASSITGDSDYGYT
TRBJ2-7,TRBV7-8,ASSTSGISSYEQY
TRBJ1-5,TRBV7-2,ASSPRTGNQPQH
TRBJ2-5,TRBV7-3,ASSLAASGYQETQY
TRBJ2-3,TRBV5-1,ASMGTDSSDTQY
TRBJ1-4,TRBV7-2,ASSSQGATNEKLF
TRBJ2-3,TRBV15,ATSKPLAGGFTDTQY
TRBJ2-2,TRBV19,ASGDRGLRELF
TRBJ2-3,TRBV7-2,ASSFTSGSTDTQY
TRBJ2-5,TRBV5-5,ASSLRDRGQETQY
TRBJ1-1,TRBV5-1,ASSLAGERTEAF
TRBJ1-1,TRBV7-9,ASSVRGVLGTEAF
TRBJ1-5,TRBV11-3,ASNPQGHQPQH
TRBJ2-1,TRBV6-2/TRBV6-3,ASSSGTSGRKYNEQF
TRBJ2-1,TRBV19,ASSIQLAGGRGNEQF
TRBJ2-5,TRBV19,ASSIGGPGQETQY
TRBJ1-1,TRBV28,ASSLYREGNTEAF
TRBJ1-2,TRBV4-2,ASSRKGTGEAYGYT
TRBJ2-2,TRBV6-5,ASTRQGAGELF
TRBJ2-4,TRBV28,ASSFVNIQY
TRBJ2-1,TRBV18,ASSPNSSGEQF
TRBJ2-3,TRBV7-2,ASSLNPTSATSTDTQY
TRBJ1-2,TRBV12-3/TRBV12-4,ASSSGYGYT
TRBJ1-4,TRBV6-5,ASSPGQGGLLF
TRBJ1-3,TRBV28,ASSSPLSSGNTIY
TRBJ2-1,TRBV27,ASSFSLAGAGYNEQF
TRBJ1-1,TRBV5-1,ASTPWGTRTEAF
TRBJ1-5,TRBV5-1,ASSLAGAINQPQH
TRBJ2-3,TRBV27,ASSSWDRAQY
TRBJ2-7,TRBV20-1,SAQGRIEQY
TRBJ1-1,TRBV6-5,ASSYSTGQLNTEAF
TRBJ2-5,TRBV5-8,ASTIQKETQY
TRBJ1-5,TRBV19,ASSVDRDQPQH